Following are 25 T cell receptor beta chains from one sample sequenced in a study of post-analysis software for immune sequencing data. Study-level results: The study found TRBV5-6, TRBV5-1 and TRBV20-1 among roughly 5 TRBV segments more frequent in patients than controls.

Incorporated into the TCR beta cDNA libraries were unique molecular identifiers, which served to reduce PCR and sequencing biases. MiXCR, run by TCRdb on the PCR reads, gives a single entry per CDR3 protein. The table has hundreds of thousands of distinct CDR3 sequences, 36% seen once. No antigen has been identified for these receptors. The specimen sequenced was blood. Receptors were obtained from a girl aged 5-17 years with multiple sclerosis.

The CDR3 region is CASSLLDRYNEQFF. The CDR3 nucleotides read TGTGCCAGCAGCTTATTGGACAGGTACAATGAGCAGTTCTTC. The rearrangement links TRBV5-6 to TRBJ2-1; 7 bases are shared with TRBD1. From germline, CDR1 is SGHDT and CDR2 YYEEEE. J lost 4 bases, V lost 2 bases, and 3 bases had no gene match. The CDR3 is made up of 14 amino acids.

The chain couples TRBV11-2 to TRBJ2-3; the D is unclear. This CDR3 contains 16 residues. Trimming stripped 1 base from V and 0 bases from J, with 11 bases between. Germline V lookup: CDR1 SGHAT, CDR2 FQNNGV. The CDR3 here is CASSLVGGSSTDTQYF. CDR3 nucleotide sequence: TGTGCCAGCAGCTTAGTTGGTGGGTCTAGCACAGATACGCAGTATTTT. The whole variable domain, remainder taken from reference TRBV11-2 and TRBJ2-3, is EAGVAQSPRYKIIEKRQSVAFWCNPISGHATLYWYQQILGQGPKLLIQFQNNGVVDDSQLPKDRFSAERLKGVDSTLKIQPAKLEDSAVYLCASSLVGGSSTDTQYFGPGTRLTVL.

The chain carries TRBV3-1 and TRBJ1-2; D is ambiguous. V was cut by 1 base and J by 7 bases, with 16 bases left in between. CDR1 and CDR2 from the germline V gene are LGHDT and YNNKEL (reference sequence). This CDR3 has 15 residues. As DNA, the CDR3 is TGTGCCAGCAGCCAAGGGGTTCCTGGGGAGTCTGGCTACACCTTC. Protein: CASSQGVPGESGYTF.

CDR3: CASSLAPRGGSYEQYF. Written as DNA, the CDR3 is TGCGCCAGCAGCTTGGCGCCCCGTGGAGGCTCCTACGAGCAGTACTTC. The V gene is TRBV5-1, the J gene TRBJ2-7, with a possible D match to TRBD2 (5 bases). Trimming cost V 0 bases and J 0 bases, with 13 bases left between them. The CDR3 runs 16 residues. The germline V gene has CDR1 SGHRS and CDR2 YFSETQ. The whole variable domain, filled in from reference TRBV5-1 and TRBJ2-7, reads KAGVTQTPRYLIKTRGQQVTLSCSPISGHRSVSWYQQTPGQGLQFLFEYFSETQRNKGNFPGRFSGRQFSNSRSEMNVSTLELGDSALYLCASSLAPRGGSYEQYFGPGTRLTVT.

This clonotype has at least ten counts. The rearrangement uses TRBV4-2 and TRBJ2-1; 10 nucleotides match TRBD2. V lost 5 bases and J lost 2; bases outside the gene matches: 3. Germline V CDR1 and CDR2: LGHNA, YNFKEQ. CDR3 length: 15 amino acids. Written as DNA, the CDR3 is TGTGCCAGCAGCTTCCTAGCGGGGGCCTACAATGAGCAGTTCTTC. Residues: CASSFLAGAYNEQFF.

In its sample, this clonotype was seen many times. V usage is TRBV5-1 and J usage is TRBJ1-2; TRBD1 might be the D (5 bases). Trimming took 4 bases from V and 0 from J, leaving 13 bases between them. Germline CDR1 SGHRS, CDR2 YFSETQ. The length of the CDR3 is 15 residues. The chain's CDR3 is CASSGHTSANYGYTF. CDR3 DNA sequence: TGCGCCAGCAGCGGACACACATCGGCTAACTATGGCTACACCTTC.

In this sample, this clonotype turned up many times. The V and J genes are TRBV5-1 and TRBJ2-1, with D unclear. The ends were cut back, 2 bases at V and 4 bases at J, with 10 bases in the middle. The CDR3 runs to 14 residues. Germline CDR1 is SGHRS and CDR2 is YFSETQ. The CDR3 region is CASSFPDTYNEQFF. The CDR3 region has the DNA TGCGCCAGCAGCTTTCCTGACACGTACAATGAGCAGTTCTTC.

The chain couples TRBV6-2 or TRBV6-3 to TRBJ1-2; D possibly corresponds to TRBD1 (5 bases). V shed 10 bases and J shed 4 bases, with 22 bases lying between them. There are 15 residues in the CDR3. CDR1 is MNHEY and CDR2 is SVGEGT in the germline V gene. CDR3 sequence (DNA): TGTGCCAACTCTAGCTTGATAGGGGATCCCTATGGCTACACCTTC. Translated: CANSSLIGDPYGYTF.

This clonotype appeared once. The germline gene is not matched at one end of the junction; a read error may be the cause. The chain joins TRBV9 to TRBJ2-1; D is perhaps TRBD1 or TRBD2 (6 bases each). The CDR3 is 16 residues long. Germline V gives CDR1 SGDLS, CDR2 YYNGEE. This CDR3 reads CASSEGGWTGYNEQFF. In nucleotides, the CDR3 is TGTGCCAGTAGCGAGGGGGGATGGACGGGTTACAATGAGCAGTTCTTC. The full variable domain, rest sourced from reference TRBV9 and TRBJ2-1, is DSGVTQTPKHLITATGQRVTLRCSPRSGDLSVYWYQQSLDQGLQFLIQYYNGEERAKGNILERFSAQQFPDLHSELNLSSLELGDSALYFCASSEGGWTGYNEQFFGPGTRLTVL.

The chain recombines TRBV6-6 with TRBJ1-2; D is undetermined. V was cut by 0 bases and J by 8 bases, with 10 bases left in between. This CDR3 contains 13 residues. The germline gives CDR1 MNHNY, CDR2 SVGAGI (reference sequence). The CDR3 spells CASSYSAPGGYTF. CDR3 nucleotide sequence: TGTGCCAGCAGTTACTCCGCCCCTGGCGGCTACACCTTC.

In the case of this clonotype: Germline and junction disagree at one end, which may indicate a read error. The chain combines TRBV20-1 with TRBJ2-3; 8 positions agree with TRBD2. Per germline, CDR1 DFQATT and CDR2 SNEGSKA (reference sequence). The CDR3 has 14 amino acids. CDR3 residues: CSARVAGGGDTQYF. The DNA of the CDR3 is TGCAGTGCAAGAGTGGCGGGAGGTGGAGATACGCAGTATTTT.

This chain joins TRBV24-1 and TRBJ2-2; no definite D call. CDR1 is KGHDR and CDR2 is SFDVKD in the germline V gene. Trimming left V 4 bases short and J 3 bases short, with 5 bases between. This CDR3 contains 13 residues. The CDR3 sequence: CATSEEYTGELFF. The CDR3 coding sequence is TGTGCCACCAGTGAAGAGTACACCGGGGAGCTGTTTTTT.

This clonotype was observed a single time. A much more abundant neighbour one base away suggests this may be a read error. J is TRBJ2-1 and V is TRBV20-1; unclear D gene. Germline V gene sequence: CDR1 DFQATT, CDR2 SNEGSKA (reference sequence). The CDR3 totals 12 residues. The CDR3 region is CRATGGPREQFF. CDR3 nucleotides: TGCAGGGCCACGGGCGGCCCTAGAGAGCAGTTCTTC.

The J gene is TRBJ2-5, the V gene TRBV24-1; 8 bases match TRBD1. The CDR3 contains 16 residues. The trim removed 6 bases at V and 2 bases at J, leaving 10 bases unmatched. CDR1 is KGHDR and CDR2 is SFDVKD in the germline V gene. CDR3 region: CATSPTGTGLQETQYF. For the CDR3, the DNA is TGTGCCACCAGTCCCACAGGGACAGGACTACAAGAGACCCAGTACTTC.

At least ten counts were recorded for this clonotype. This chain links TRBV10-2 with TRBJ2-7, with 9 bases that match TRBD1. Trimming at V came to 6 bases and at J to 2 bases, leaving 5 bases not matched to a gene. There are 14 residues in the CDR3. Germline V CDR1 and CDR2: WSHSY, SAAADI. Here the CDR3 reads CASRAGQGTYEQYF. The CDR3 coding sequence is TGCGCCAGCAGAGCGGGACAGGGCACCTACGAGCAGTACTTC.

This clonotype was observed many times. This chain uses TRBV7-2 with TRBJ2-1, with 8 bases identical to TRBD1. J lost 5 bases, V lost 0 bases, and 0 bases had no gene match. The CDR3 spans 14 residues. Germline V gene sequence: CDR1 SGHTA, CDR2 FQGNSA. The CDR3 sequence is CASSLATGDNEQFF. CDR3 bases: TGTGCCAGCAGCTTAGCGACAGGGGACAATGAGCAGTTCTTC.

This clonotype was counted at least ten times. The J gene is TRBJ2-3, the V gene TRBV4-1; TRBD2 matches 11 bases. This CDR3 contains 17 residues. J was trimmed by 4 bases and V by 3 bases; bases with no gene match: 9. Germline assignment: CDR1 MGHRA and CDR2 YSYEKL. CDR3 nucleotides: TGCGCCAGCAGCCAGGCTTTACTAGCGGGAGACGCAGATACGCAGTATTTT. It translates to CASSQALLAGDADTQYF.

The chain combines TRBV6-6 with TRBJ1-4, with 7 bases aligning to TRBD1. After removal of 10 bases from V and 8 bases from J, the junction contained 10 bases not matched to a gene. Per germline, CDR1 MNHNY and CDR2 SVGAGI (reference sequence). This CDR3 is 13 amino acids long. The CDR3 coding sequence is TGTGCCACCGCTACAACAGGGGACGAAAAACTGTTTTTT. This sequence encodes CATATTGDEKLFF.

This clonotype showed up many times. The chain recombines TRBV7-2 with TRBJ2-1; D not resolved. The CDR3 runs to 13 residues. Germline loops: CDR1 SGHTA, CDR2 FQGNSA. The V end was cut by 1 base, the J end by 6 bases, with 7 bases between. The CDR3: CASSLGPSNEQFF. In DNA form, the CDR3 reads TGTGCCAGCAGCTTAGGGCCCAGCAATGAGCAGTTCTTC.

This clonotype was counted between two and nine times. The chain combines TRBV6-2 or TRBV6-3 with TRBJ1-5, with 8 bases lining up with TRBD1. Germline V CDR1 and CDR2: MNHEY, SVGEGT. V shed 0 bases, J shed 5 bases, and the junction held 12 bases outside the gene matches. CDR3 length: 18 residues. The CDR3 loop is CASSYSRGTGGPYQPQHF. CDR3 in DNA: TGTGCCAGCAGTTACTCGAGGGGGACAGGCGGACCTTATCAGCCCCAGCATTTT.

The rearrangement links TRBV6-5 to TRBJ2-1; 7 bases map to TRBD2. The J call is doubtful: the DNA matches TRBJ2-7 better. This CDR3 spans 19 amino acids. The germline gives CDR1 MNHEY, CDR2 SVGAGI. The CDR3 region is CASSYSRSRAGVYYNEQYF. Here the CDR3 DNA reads TGTGCCAGCAGTTACTCTAGGTCTCGGGCGGGAGTGTACTACAATGAGCAGTACTTC.

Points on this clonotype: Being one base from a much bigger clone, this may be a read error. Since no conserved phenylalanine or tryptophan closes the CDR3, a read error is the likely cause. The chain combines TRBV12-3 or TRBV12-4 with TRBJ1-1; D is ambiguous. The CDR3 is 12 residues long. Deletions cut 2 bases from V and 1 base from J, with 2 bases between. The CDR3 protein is CASSLSNTEAFL. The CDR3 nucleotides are TGTGCCAGCAGTTTATCGAACACTGAAGCTTTCTTG.

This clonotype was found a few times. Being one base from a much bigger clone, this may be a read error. CDR3 amino acids: CASRSSSGRDEQFF. The CDR3 DNA follows: TGTGCCAGCAGGTCCTCTAGCGGCCGCGATGAGCAGTTCTTC. The gene calls are TRBV27 and TRBJ2-1; 7 nucleotides agree with TRBD2. Germline V gives CDR1 MNHEY, CDR2 SMNVEV (reference sequence). The CDR3 sequence is 14 residues long. V lost 6 bases and J lost 8; bases outside the gene matches: 10.

The DNA of the CDR3 is TGCGCCAGCACCGGGACCGTTGTCACTGAAGCTTTCTTT. Protein product: CASTGTVVTEAFF. The V and J genes are TRBV5-1 and TRBJ1-1; weak D call: TRBD1 (5 bases). The ends were cut back, 6 bases at V and 4 bases at J, with 13 bases in the middle. Germline loops: CDR1 SGHRS, CDR2 YFSETQ. CDR3 length: 13 amino acids.

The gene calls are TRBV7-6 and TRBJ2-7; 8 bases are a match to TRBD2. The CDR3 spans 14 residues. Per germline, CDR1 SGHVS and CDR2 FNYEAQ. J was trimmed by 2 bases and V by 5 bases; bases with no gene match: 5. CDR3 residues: CASSLTSGAYEQYF. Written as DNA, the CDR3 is TGTGCCAGCAGCCTAACTAGCGGAGCCTACGAGCAGTACTTC.